These T cell receptor beta chains were read from a single sample in a study of technical replicates of blood from a handful of donors. Repertoires were generated with immunoSEQ multiplex PCR, while TCRdb's copy carries only in-frame clones and drops some. The data show approximately 97,000 clones, 90% to 95% seen once. Sequencing used T cells isolated from PBMCs. The receptors shown here come from a human donor in good health. CDR3s include the opening cysteine and the closing phenylalanine or tryptophan. Fields, in order: clone size, V gene, D gene, CDR3 length, J gene, CDR3 DNA, CDR3 protein. A D gene is named only where the DNA matches it firmly. Not every row has a clone size; where given, it reads once, few, many or a size class.

.	TRBV9	.	14	TRBJ1-5	TGTGCCAGCAGCGAGGACAGAGTAAATCAGCCCCAGCATTTT	CASSEDRVNQPQHF
.	TRBV7-8	TRBD2	17	TRBJ2-1	TGTGCCAGCAGCTTAGGGACTAGCGGTTCATTCAACAATGAGCAGTTCTTC	CASSLGTSGSFNNEQFF
.	TRBV28	TRBD1	18	TRBJ2-7	TGTGCCAGCAGGCGCCCATTTCAAGGACAGGGGAAAAACTACGAGCAGTACTTC	CASRRPFQGQGKNYEQYF
.	TRBV19	TRBD1	21	TRBJ2-3	TGTGCCAGTAGTATACGATCTGGGACAGGGACAAGATTACAGCACACAGATACGCAGTATTTT	CASSIRSGTGTRLQHTDTQYF
.	TRBV27	.	13	TRBJ1-5	TGTGCCAGCAGTTTCAGTGACAATCAGCCCCAGCATTTT	CASSFSDNQPQHF
once	TRBV27	.	15	TRBJ1-5	TGTGCCAGCACCAAACAGGCAGGGTCAGGTCAGCCCCAGCATTTT	CASTKQAGSGQPQHF
.	TRBV5-1	.	16	TRBJ1-3	TGCGCCAGTAGGGGTGGGGCAGCGAGCTCTGGAAACACCATATATTTT	CASRGGAASSGNTIYF
.	TRBV5-1	.	11	TRBJ2-7	TGCGCCAGCAGCTTTAACTACGAGCAGTACTTC	CASSFNYEQYF
.	TRBV7-8	.	15	TRBJ1-1	TGTGCCAGCAGCTTAGCATCAAATCTGAACACTGAAGCTTTCTTT	CASSLASNLNTEAFF
.	TRBV5-1	.	14	TRBJ1-4	TGCGCCAGCAGCTTAATATCAACTAATGAAAAACTGTTTTTT	CASSLISTNEKLFF
.	TRBV15	.	14	TRBJ1-1	TGTGCCACCAGCAGACAAGGAGGCAACACTGAAGCTTTCTTT	CATSRQGGNTEAFF
.	TRBV7-8	TRBD1	14	TRBJ1-2	TGTGCCAGCAGCTTAGGAGGACAGGGGTATGGCTACACCTTC	CASSLGGQGYGYTF
.	TRBV12-1	.	14	TRBJ2-3	TGTGCCAGAGAGACAGGGGCGGGGACAGATACGCAGTATTTT	CARETGAGTDTQYF
once	TRBV6-5	TRBD1	13	TRBJ2-1	TGTGCCAGCCCCGGGACAGGGTACAATGAGCAGTTCTTC	CASPGTGYNEQFF
.	TRBV29-1	TRBD2	14	TRBJ2-3	TGCAGCGTTGAGGCTAGCGGGTTCACAGATACGCAGTATTTT	CSVEASGFTDTQYF